This TCR beta chain was observed in a study of cytomegalovirus exposure and HLA in healthy donors. Background on the study: Among approximately 400 genotyped donors, more than 65% fell in the Caucasian-associated ancestry cluster.

Study-wide results and caveats: Most of the TCR beta V segments (in an earlier analysis) were productive either about 87% or about 30% of the time. Follow-up analysis later connected one missense variant in DCLRE1C with trimming of TCR beta V- and J-genes.

In germline, CDR1 is GTSNPN, CDR2 SVGIG (reference sequence). The germline V and J ends were trimmed by 2 bases and 4 bases, with 14 bases remaining between them. The CDR3 is 14 amino acids. The PCR used 60 Vbeta and 13 Jbeta primers. As handled by the study authors: The authors later counted tens of millions of unique TCR beta chains, 9 million to 12 million of them shared. The assay was immunoSEQ multiplex PCR, and TCRdb's table has in-frame clones only and misses some. The V and J calls and clone size are taken from that table; D and trimming were inferred from the DNA. Here the sample spans about 190,000 clones, around 77% being singletons. On this clone: Its specificity is not known.

Sequencing used PBMCs. The chain links TRBV30 to TRBJ1-2, with TRBD1 as a possible D gene (5 bases). The sequence was obtained from a woman aged 18 to 35 in good health and CMV-seronegative. CDR3 region: CAWSKKGSVYGYTF. CDR3 nucleotide sequence: TGTGCCTGGAGTAAGAAGGGGTCGGTCTATGGCTACACCTTC.